The T cell receptor beta chain described here comes from a study of tumor-infiltrating lymphocytes in oesophageal squamous cell carcinoma. CDR3 length equals 13 residues. Germline assignment: CDR1 KGHSH and CDR2 LQKENI. One entry per CDR3 protein, called by TCRdb with MiXCR from the PCR reads. Here the sample spans 19,000 or so distinct CDR3 sequences, less than 50% being singletons. For this clonotype: Germline is not matched at one junction end, which may reflect a read error.

The clonotype comes from a male donor with esophageal squamous cell carcinoma. The genes are TRBV18 and TRBJ2-2, with D possibly TRBD2 on 5 matching bases. The specimen sequenced was blood. Here the CDR3 DNA reads TGTGCCAGCTCACCAACGAACACCGGGGAGCTGTATTTT. Encoded protein: CASSPTNTGELYF.